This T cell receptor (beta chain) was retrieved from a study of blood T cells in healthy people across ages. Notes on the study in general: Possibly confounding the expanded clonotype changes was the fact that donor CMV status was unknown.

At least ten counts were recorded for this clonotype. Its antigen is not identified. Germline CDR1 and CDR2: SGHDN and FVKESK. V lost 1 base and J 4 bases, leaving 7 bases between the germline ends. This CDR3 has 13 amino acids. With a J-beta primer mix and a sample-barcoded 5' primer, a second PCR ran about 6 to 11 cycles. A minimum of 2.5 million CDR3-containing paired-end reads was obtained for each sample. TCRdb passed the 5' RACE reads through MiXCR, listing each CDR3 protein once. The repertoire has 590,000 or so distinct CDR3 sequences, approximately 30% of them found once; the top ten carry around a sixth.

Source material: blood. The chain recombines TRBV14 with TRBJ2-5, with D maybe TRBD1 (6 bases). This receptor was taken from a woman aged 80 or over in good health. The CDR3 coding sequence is TGTGCCAGCAGCCAAGTCAGGGGAGAGACCCAGTACTTC. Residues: CASSQVRGETQYF.